These 14 T cell receptor beta chains were sequenced from one sample in a study of sequential checkpoint blockade in melanoma. Treatment described: randomized to nivolumab then ipilimumab (arm A) or the reverse (arm B). Profiled with immunoSEQ multiplex PCR; TCRdb holds only in-frame clones, not every one. The repertoire holds 13,000 to 15,000 clones, with 52% as singletons. The sequenced sample was CD8+ T cells sorted from blood (inferred from file names), obtained from a patient given nivolumab and ipilimumab in sequence. The receptors originated from a human donor with melanoma.

This clone rates as medium-sized. V gene TRBV5-6 combines with J gene TRBJ2-3; 10 bases are a match to TRBD2. V shed 5 bases and J 2 bases; nucleotides not matched to a gene: 5. Germline CDR1 is SGHDT and CDR2 is YYEEEE. The CDR3 length is 15 residues. The chain's CDR3 is CASRSLAGSTDTQYF. CDR3 sequence (DNA): TGTGCCAGCAGGTCACTAGCGGGGTCCACAGATACGCAGTATTTT.

This chain links TRBV6-5 with TRBJ2-1; 11 bases fit TRBD1. The CDR3 is 14 residues long. Germline values: CDR1 MNHEY, CDR2 SVGAGI. V trimming: 2 bases; J trimming: 10 bases; junction bases outside the gene matches: 4. Here the CDR3 DNA reads TGTGCCAGCAGTTACGGGACAGGGGGGGACGAGCAGTTCTTC. It specifies CASSYGTGGDEQFF.

The chain carries TRBV4-1 and TRBJ2-7, with 8 bases matching TRBD1. Trimming at V came to 0 bases and at J to 5 bases, leaving 6 bases not matched to a gene. CDR1 MGHRA and CDR2 YSYEKL come from the germline V gene. This CDR3 has 15 amino acids. CDR3: CASSQETGANDEQYF. The CDR3 nucleotides read TGCGCCAGCAGCCAAGAGACAGGGGCAAACGACGAGCAGTACTTC.

Remarks on this clone: One end of the junction is discordant with germline, which a read error may explain. Within the sample, other DNA sequences also encode this same CDR3. This chain links TRBV27 with TRBJ1-6; a weak D match, TRBD1 (5 bases). The CDR3 has 12 residues. Per the germline V gene, CDR1 is MNHEY and CDR2 is SMNVEV (reference sequence). CDR3 region: CASTTGNSPLHF. The CDR3 DNA reads as TGTGCCAGCACTACAGGCAATTCCCCCCTCCACTTT.

This chain uses TRBV21-1 with TRBJ2-7; the table's D call of TRBD1 was not tested on the DNA. TRBV21-1 is a documented pseudogene. The CDR3 runs to 16 residues. CDR3 bases: TGTGCCAGCAGCAACCAACAGGGGTCTTGCTCCTACGAGCAGTACTTC. As protein: CASSNQQGSCSYEQYF.

Regarding this clone: A far larger clone differs by one base, so this is likely a read error. The chain carries TRBV5-3 and TRBJ2-7; D is unclear. TRBV5-3 is treated as an ORF (open reading frame) with a function not yet certain. Trimming pared 4 bases from V and 6 bases from J, leaving 26 bases between. The CDR3 is 17 residues long. The CDR3 region has the DNA TGTGCCAGAAGCCAGAGAGGAAACATCCCAAGTCGAGGCGAGCAGTACTTC. Protein product: CARSQRGNIPSRGEQYF.

This clone was seen a single time. The CDR3 nucleotides are TGTGCCAGCAGATTACAGGTGTATAATTCACCCCTCCACTTT. It specifies CASRLQVYNSPLHF. The chain has TRBV6-5 and TRBJ1-6; maybe TRBD1 (5 bases). The ends were cut back, 6 bases at V and 4 bases at J, with 10 bases in the middle. Looked up from germline, CDR1 is MNHEY and CDR2 is SVGAGI. This CDR3 comprises 14 residues.

The chain joins TRBV5-4 to TRBJ1-2, with a possible D match to TRBD1 (5 bases). CDR3 length equals 11 residues. The germline V gene has CDR1 SGHNT and CDR2 YYREEE (reference sequence). V lost 2 bases to trimming and J lost 8 bases, with 7 bases between them. CDR3 coding DNA: TGTGCCAGCAGCTTCGGGGGGGGCTACACCTTC. Its protein product is CASSFGGGYTF.

This chain uses TRBV7-9 with TRBJ2-5; maybe TRBD1 (6 bases). V was trimmed by 2 bases and J by 0 bases, leaving 13 bases between them. The CDR3 has 16 residues. CDR1 is SEHNR and CDR2 is FQNEAQ in the germline V gene (reference sequence). For the CDR3, the DNA is TGTGCCAGCAGCTTAAGTTCGGGACACGACCAAGAGACCCAGTACTTC. It specifies CASSLSSGHDQETQYF.

The genes are TRBV6-6 and TRBJ2-2; D remains ambiguous. This CDR3 comprises 14 residues. The ends were cut back, 4 bases at V and 5 bases at J, with 11 bases in the middle. Germline CDR1 is MNHNY and CDR2 is SVGAGI (reference sequence). The CDR3 region has the DNA TGTGCCAGCAGTTGGCAGGAAGGTACCGGGGAGCTGTTTTTT. It specifies CASSWQEGTGELFF.

The chain combines TRBV6-6 with TRBJ1-5, with 9 bases lining up with TRBD1. V shed 6 bases and J 6 bases; nucleotides not matched to a gene: 3. The CDR3 has 13 residues. The V gene's germline CDR1 is MNHNY and CDR2 SVGAGI (reference sequence). The CDR3 DNA reads as TGTGCCAGCAGATCACAGGGGGCTCAGCCCCAGCATTTT. Protein sequence: CASRSQGAQPQHF.

This clone was recorded many times. A read error may produce the germline difference seen at one junction end. V and J are TRBV28 and TRBJ2-1; TRBD2 matches at 8 bases. This CDR3 spans 16 amino acids. Germline V gene sequence: CDR1 MDHEN, CDR2 SYDVKM. CDR3 protein: CASSLLAGGSNNEQFF. The CDR3 coding sequence is TGTGCCAGCAGTTTACTCGCGGGGGGCTCCAACAATGAGCAGTTCTTC.

By share, this clone counts as medium-sized. This chain joins TRBV2 and TRBJ1-2, with D possibly being TRBD1 (5 bases). V was shortened by 4 bases and J by 4 bases, with 10 bases between the two germline ends. The CDR3 covers 13 residues. The V gene's germline CDR1 is SNHLY and CDR2 FYNNEI. CDR3 nucleotide sequence: TGTGCCAGCAGTGGGCAGGGCGGCTATGGCTACACCTTC. Its protein is CASSGQGGYGYTF.

This chain links TRBV19 with TRBJ1-1; D is uncertain. The CDR3 has 15 amino acids. The germline CDR1 and CDR2 sequences are LNHDA and SQIVND (reference sequence). V was trimmed by 0 bases and J by 1 base, leaving 9 bases between them. The CDR3 sequence is CASSIEKFRNTEAFF. In DNA form, the CDR3 reads TGTGCCAGTAGTATAGAGAAATTCAGGAACACTGAAGCTTTCTTT.